This is a list of T cell receptor beta chains from one sample in a study of CD8 T cells in ankylosing spondylitis. TCRdb redid the calling of the 5' RACE reads with MiXCR, one entry per CDR3 protein. The repertoire holds 55,000 or so distinct CDR3 sequences, with 7.4% as singletons. The sequenced sample consisted of blood, either unsorted or a sorted T cell fraction (not recorded which). These receptors all come from a female donor with ankylosing spondylitis or in good health (not recorded which). Each CDR3 is given with its conserved first and last residue. A D gene is named only where the DNA matches it firmly. Size tells how often a clone was seen (once, few, many) or the class of an expanded clone, and some rows leave it out.

v_call,j_call,cdr3_length,d_call,clone_size,cdr3_aa,cdr3_nt
TRBV20-1,TRBJ1-2,12,NA,many,CSALYLSYGYTF,TGCAGTGCTCTATATTTGAGCTATGGCTACACCTTC
TRBV18,TRBJ1-2,17,NA,NA,CASSPLGHSTLAGIYTF,TGTGCCAGCTCACCCCTCGGGCATTCCACGCTTGCGGGGATCTACACCTTC
TRBV5-1,TRBJ2-4,15,NA,many,CASKQTPLAKNIQYF,TGCGCCAGCAAACAGACACCGCTAGCCAAAAACATTCAGTACTTC
TRBV20-1,TRBJ1-5,15,TRBD1,many,CSAGTGGRSNQPQHF,TGCAGTGCCGGGACAGGGGGTCGAAGCAATCAGCCCCAGCATTTT
TRBV5-5,TRBJ2-2,14,NA,many,CASSISYPVGELFF,TGTGCCAGCAGCATTAGTTACCCCGTAGGGGAGCTGTTTTTT
TRBV6-5,TRBJ2-1,17,NA,many,CASSYSSPIGSYNEQFF,TGTGCCAGCAGTTACTCGAGTCCCATCGGCTCCTACAATGAGCAGTTCTTC
TRBV10-3,TRBJ2-5,15,TRBD1,many,CAISDRGQLGETQYF,TGTGCCATCAGTGATAGGGGGCAACTTGGAGAGACCCAGTACTTC
TRBV7-2,TRBJ2-5,14,NA,NA,CASSFGAHQETQYF,TGTGCCAGCAGCTTCGGGGCCCACCAAGAGACCCAGTACTTC
TRBV6-5,TRBJ2-3,16,NA,many,CASSYPLESGTDTQYF,TGTGCCAGCAGTTACCCCCTTGAGTCGGGGACGGATACGCAGTATTTT
TRBV7-2,TRBJ2-5,15,TRBD1,NA,CASSWSRGPGETQYF,TGTGCCAGCAGCTGGAGCAGGGGGCCTGGAGAGACCCAGTACTTC
TRBV5-1,TRBJ2-3,15,NA,NA,CASSLSGSRTDTQYF,TGCGCCAGCAGCTTGTCAGGGTCAAGGACAGATACGCAGTATTTT
TRBV6-4,TRBJ2-1,15,TRBD2,many,CASSDSLGAGAEQFF,TGTGCCAGCAGTGACTCCTTGGGAGCGGGGGCTGAGCAGTTCTTC
TRBV6-1,TRBJ2-2,14,TRBD1,many,CASHRGSLPGELFF,TGTGCCAGCCACAGGGGCTCTTTGCCCGGGGAGCTGTTTTTT
TRBV29-1,TRBJ1-3,15,NA,many,CSVEGRSRSGNTIYF,TGCAGCGTTGAGGGACGGTCTCGGTCTGGAAACACCATATATTTT
TRBV5-1,TRBJ2-6,15,NA,many,CASSSLGSGANVLTF,TGCGCCAGCAGCTCCCTCGGCTCTGGGGCCAACGTCCTGACTTTC
TRBV18,TRBJ1-6,16,NA,many,CASSPPSQGYNSPLHF,TGTGCCAGCTCACCACCTTCCCAGGGTTATAATTCACCCCTCCACTTT
TRBV10-3,TRBJ2-3,17,NA,many,CAISESGPGQPTDTQYF,TGTGCCATCAGTGAGTCTGGACCGGGACAACCCACAGATACGCAGTATTTT
TRBV20-1,TRBJ1-5,15,NA,many,CSARRILTSTEIIHF,TGCAGTGCTAGACGAATCTTAACCTCAACGGAAATCATTCATTTT
TRBV11-2,TRBJ2-3,18,TRBD2,few,CASSLRLPGLAGPDTQYF,TGTGCCAGCAGCTTGAGATTGCCCGGACTAGCGGGACCAGATACGCAGTATTTT
TRBV11-2,TRBJ2-1,14,NA,few,CASSSFTYYNEQFF,TGTGCCAGCAGCTCCTTTACATACTACAATGAGCAGTTCTTC
TRBV12-3/TRBV12-4,TRBJ1-1,18,TRBD1,many,CTSSRPGTGAEVNTEAFF,TGTACCAGCAGTCGCCCCGGGACAGGGGCCGAAGTGAACACTGAAGCTTTCTTT
TRBV15,TRBJ1-6,15,NA,many,CATSRDSFYNSPLHF,TGTGCCACCAGCAGGGACAGCTTCTATAATTCACCCCTCCACTTT
TRBV9,TRBJ2-3,15,TRBD2,many,CASSDSTSHTDTQYF,TGTGCCAGCAGCGATTCGACTAGCCACACAGATACGCAGTATTTT